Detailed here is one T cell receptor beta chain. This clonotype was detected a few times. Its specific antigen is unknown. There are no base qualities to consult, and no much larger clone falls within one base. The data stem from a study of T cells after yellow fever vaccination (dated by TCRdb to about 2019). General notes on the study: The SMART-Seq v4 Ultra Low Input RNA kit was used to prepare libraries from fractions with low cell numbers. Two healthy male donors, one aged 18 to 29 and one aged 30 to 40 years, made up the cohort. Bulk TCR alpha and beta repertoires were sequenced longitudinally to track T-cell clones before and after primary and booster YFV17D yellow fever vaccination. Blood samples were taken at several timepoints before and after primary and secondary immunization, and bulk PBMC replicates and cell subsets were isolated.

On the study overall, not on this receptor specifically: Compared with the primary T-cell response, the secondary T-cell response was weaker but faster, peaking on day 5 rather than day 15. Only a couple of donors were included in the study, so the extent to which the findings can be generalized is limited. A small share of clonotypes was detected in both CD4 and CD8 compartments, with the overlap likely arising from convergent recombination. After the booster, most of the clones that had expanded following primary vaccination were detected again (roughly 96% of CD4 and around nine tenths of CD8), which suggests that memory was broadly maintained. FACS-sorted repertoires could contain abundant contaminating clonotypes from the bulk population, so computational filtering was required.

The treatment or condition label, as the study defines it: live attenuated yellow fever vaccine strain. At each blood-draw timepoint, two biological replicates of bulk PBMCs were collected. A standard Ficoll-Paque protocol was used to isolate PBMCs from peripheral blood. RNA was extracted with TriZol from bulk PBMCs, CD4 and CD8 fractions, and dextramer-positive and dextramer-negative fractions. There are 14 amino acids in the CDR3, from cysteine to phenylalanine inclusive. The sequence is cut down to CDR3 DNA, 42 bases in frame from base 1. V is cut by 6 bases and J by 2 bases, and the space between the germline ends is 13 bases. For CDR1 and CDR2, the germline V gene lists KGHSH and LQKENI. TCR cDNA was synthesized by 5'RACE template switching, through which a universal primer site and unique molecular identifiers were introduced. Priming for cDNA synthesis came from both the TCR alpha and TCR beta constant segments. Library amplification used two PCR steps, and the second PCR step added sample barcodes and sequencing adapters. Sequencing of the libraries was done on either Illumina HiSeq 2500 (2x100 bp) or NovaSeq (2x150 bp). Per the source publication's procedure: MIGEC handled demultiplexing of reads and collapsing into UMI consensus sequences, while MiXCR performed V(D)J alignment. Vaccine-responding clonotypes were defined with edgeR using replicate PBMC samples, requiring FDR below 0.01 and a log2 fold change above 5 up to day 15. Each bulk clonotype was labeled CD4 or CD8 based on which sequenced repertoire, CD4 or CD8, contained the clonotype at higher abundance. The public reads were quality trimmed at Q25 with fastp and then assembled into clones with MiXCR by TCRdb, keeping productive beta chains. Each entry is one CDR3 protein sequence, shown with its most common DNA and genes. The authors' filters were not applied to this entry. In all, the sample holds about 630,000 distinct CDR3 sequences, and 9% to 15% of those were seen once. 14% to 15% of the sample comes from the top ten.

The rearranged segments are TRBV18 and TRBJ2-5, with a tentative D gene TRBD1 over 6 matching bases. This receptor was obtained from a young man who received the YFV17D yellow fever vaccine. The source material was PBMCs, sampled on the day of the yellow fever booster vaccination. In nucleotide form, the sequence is TGTGCCAGCTCGCCCCAGGACAGACAAGAGACCCAGTACTTC. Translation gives CASSPQDRQETQYF.